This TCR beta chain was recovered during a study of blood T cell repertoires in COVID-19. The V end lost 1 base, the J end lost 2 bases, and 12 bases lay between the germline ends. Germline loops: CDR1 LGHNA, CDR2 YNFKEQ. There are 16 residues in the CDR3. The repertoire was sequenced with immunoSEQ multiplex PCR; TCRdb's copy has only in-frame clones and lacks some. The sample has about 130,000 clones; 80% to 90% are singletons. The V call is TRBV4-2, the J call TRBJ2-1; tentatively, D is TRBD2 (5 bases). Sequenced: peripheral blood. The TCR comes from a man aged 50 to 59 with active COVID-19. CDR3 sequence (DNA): TGTGCCAGCAGCCAAGCCGAGCGGACGGCCTACAATGAGCAGTTCTTC. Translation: CASSQAERTAYNEQFF.